Shown below are 30 T cell receptor beta chains from a single sample sequenced in a study of blood T cell repertoires in COVID-19. Method: immunoSEQ multiplex PCR; TCRdb's copy keeps in-frame clones and lacks some. The data contain about 43,000 clones, roughly 87% of them seen just once; the ten biggest clones take up about 9.2%. Sequencing input: peripheral blood. The source is an elderly woman with active COVID-19.

The rearrangement joins TRBV30 to TRBJ1-6; 10 bases are shared with TRBD1. Germline CDR1 GTSNPN, CDR2 SVGIG (reference sequence). The CDR3 contains 15 residues. V lost 3 bases and J lost 10; bases outside the gene matches: 9. The CDR3 DNA sequence: TGTGCCTGGAGCAGAACCGGGACAGGGGTCTCACCCCTCCACTTT. Its protein product is CAWSRTGTGVSPLHF.

This chain connects TRBV3-1 (or the pseudogene TRBV3-2) to TRBJ2-3; TRBD1 matches at 8 bases. Germline V gene lookup returns CDR1 LGHDT and CDR2 YNNKEL (reference sequence). The V gene end was trimmed by 0 bases and the J gene end by 0 bases; junction bases not matched to a gene: 14. CDR3 length equals 20 residues. Written as DNA, the CDR3 is TGTGCCAGCAGCCAAGAGGGGACAGGCCGGTATTACGCTAGCACAGATACGCAGTATTTT. Protein sequence: CASSQEGTGRYYASTDTQYF.

The chain joins TRBV5-4 to TRBJ1-2; no reliable D call. Germline CDR1 reads SGHNT; CDR2 reads YYREEE (reference sequence). This CDR3 is built from 15 residues. V was trimmed by 1 base and J by 8 bases, leaving 18 bases between them. CDR3 in DNA: TGTGCCAGCAGCTTGCGAGCACAGCCTCTATCCGGCTACACCTTC. It yields the protein CASSLRAQPLSGYTF.

This CDR3 reads CASSFGRTNSPLHF. The CDR3, as DNA: TGTGCCAGCAGTTTCGGACGGACAAATTCACCCCTCCACTTT. The chain combines TRBV2 with TRBJ1-6; TRBD1 is a possible D gene (5 bases). There are 14 residues in the CDR3. Deletions cut 5 bases from V and 7 bases from J, with 12 bases between. Per germline, CDR1 SNHLY and CDR2 FYNNEI.

This chain links TRBV14 with TRBJ1-1; 7 nucleotides match TRBD1. The V gene end was trimmed by 2 bases and the J gene end by 1 base; junction bases not matched to a gene: 13. Germline V CDR1 and CDR2: SGHDN, FVKESK. The CDR3 loop spans 18 amino acids. The CDR3 nucleotides read TGTGCCAGCAGCCAAATGGTGGCCCCGGGACAGCCGAACACTGAAGCTTTCTTT. Residues: CASSQMVAPGQPNTEAFF.

The genes are TRBV12-3 or TRBV12-4 and TRBJ1-2; D not certain. Trimming cost V 10 bases and J 10 bases, with 16 bases left between them. This CDR3 is 11 amino acids long. The CDR3 DNA follows: TGTGCCACCCTGAGAGGTCCCGTCTACACCTTC. Encoded protein: CATLRGPVYTF.

The chain employs TRBV9 and TRBJ1-2; 10 bases are a match to TRBD1. The CDR3 totals 12 residues. CDR1 and CDR2 (germline): SGDLS, YYNGEE. V dropped 3 bases and J dropped 13; count of bases not matched to a gene: 6. CDR3 bases: TGTGCCAGCAGCGGATCGACAGGGGGCGTCACCTTC. Its translation is CASSGSTGGVTF.

This clone was found a few times. The CDR3 here is CASSYEREINEKLFF. CDR3 nucleotides: TGTGCCAGCAGTTATGAGCGGGAGATTAATGAAAAACTGTTTTTT. This chain joins TRBV2 and TRBJ1-4, with D uncertain. Trimming shortened V by 5 bases and J by 4 bases, and 14 bases separated the two germline ends. CDR3 length: 15 residues. The germline V gene has CDR1 SNHLY and CDR2 FYNNEI.

J is TRBJ1-6 and V is TRBV3-1 (or the pseudogene TRBV3-2), with 7 bases matching TRBD1. The V and J ends lost 4 bases and 7 bases, in that order; junction bases with no gene match: 7. Germline CDR1 LGHDT, CDR2 YNNKEL (reference sequence). This CDR3 has 15 amino acids. Here the CDR3 DNA reads TGTGCCAGCAGCCCTCCCGGACAGGCGAATTCACCCCTCCACTTT. Amino acids: CASSPPGQANSPLHF.

This clone appeared a few times. The CDR3 region has the DNA TGCGCCAGCAGGGACAGTGGGGATACGCAGTATTTT. Protein sequence: CASRDSGDTQYF. This chain links TRBV5-1 with TRBJ2-3; perhaps TRBD1 as D (6 bases). The V end was cut by 5 bases, the J end by 6 bases, with 10 bases between. CDR3 length: 12 residues. Germline CDR1 SGHRS, CDR2 YFSETQ.

This clone was detected only a few times. V and J are TRBV28 and TRBJ2-7, with 8 bases identical to TRBD2. Unmatched junction bases numbered 7, after V lost 6 bases and J lost 3 bases. Germline CDR1 and CDR2: MDHEN and SYDVKM. The CDR3 has 14 residues. The CDR3 here is CASSLGLERYEQYF. CDR3 DNA: TGTGCCAGCAGCCTGGGACTAGAACGCTACGAGCAGTACTTC.

The chain recombines TRBV5-4 with TRBJ2-7; 7 nucleotides agree with TRBD1. J was trimmed by 2 bases and V by 0 bases; bases with no gene match: 5. The CDR3 covers 15 residues. Germline values: CDR1 SGHNT, CDR2 YYREEE (reference sequence). In DNA, the CDR3 is TGTGCCAGCAGCTTGGGGGACAGTATCACCTACGAGCAGTACTTC. Its translation is CASSLGDSITYEQYF.

This chain joins TRBV4-2 and TRBJ2-3, with 7 positions matching TRBD2. Per the germline V gene, CDR1 is LGHNA and CDR2 is YNFKEQ. The J segment lost 0 bases and the V segment lost 3 bases, leaving 3 bases of the junction unmatched. CDR3 length: 15 residues. Here the CDR3 DNA reads TGTGCCAGCAGCCACAGCGGGGAGAGCACAGATACGCAGTATTTT. Translated, it gives CASSHSGESTDTQYF.

V is TRBV30 and J is TRBJ1-1; 10 positions agree with TRBD1. Germline values: CDR1 GTSNPN, CDR2 SVGIG (reference sequence). V trimming: 8 bases; J trimming: 1 base; junction bases outside the gene matches: 7. This CDR3 is 14 amino acids long. The CDR3 region has the DNA TGTGCCGGACAGGGGGGTATAACGAACACTGAAGCTTTCTTT. This sequence encodes CAGQGGITNTEAFF. The complete variable domain, with remaining parts taken from reference TRBV30 and TRBJ1-1, reads SQTIHQWPATLVQPVGSPLSLECTVEGTSNPNLYWYRQAAGRGLQLLFYSVGIGQISSEVPQNLSASRPQDRQFILSSKKLLLSDSGFYLCAGQGGITNTEAFFGQGTRLTVV.

The gene calls are TRBV11-3 and TRBJ2-1, with D maybe TRBD2 (6 bases). CDR1 SGHNT and CDR2 YENEEA come from the germline V gene. V dropped 5 bases and J dropped 0 bases, with 14 bases sitting between them. The CDR3 contains 16 residues. The CDR3 coding sequence is TGTGCCAGCAGCCCGCGGGACGGGAGCTCCTACAATGAGCAGTTCTTC. Its translation is CASSPRDGSSYNEQFF.

The chain employs TRBV6-2 or TRBV6-3 and TRBJ1-6; D perhaps matches TRBD1 (5 bases). V was trimmed by 2 bases and J by 7 bases, leaving 12 bases between them. The CDR3 consists of 15 residues. CDR1 is MNHEY and CDR2 is SVGEGT in the germline V gene. The CDR3 is CASSYGARPNSPLHF. For the CDR3, the DNA is TGTGCCAGCAGTTACGGGGCTAGACCCAATTCACCCCTCCACTTT.

The chain joins TRBV5-6 to TRBJ1-3; D not certain. V was trimmed by 4 bases and J by 5 bases, leaving 16 bases between them. Germline V gene data show CDR1 as SGHDT and CDR2 as YYEEEE. The CDR3 extends over 15 amino acids. In DNA, the CDR3 is TGTGCCAGCAGCACCGGTCGGGTTTCGCGAAACACCATATATTTT. Amino acid sequence: CASSTGRVSRNTIYF.

The rearrangement uses TRBV19 and TRBJ2-3, with 9 bases identical to TRBD1. V lost 3 bases to trimming and J lost 13 bases; unmatched junction nucleotides: 11. The length of the CDR3 is 14 residues. Germline CDR1 and CDR2: LNHDA and SQIVND (reference sequence). The DNA for the CDR3 is TGTGCCAGTAGTATGAGCGCCGGGACAGGGAGGGAGTATTTT. Translated: CASSMSAGTGREYF.

In its sample, this clone was seen once. The gene calls are TRBV18 and TRBJ1-6; tentative D call: TRBD1 (6 bases). The CDR3 length is 18 residues. Germline V gene data show CDR1 as KGHSH and CDR2 as LQKENI. Trimming removed 5 bases from V and 8 bases from J, with 25 bases in between. The CDR3 reads CASSKDRSSAQFHSPLHF. The CDR3 coding sequence is TGTGCCAGCTCAAAAGACAGGAGTTCGGCCCAATTTCATTCACCCCTCCACTTT.

The genes are TRBV12-3 or TRBV12-4 and TRBJ1-1, with TRBD1 identical over 8 bases. Losses at the gene ends were 11 bases for V and 11 bases for J; bases not matched to a gene: 13. The length of the CDR3 is 12 residues. CDR3 amino acids: CASRDRQRGAFF. The CDR3 DNA sequence: TGTGCCTCCCGGGACAGGCAAAGAGGGGCTTTCTTT.

The chain links TRBV2 to TRBJ1-4; D is unclear. CDR3 length equals 12 residues. Germline V gene sequence: CDR1 SNHLY, CDR2 FYNNEI. Trimming took off 2 bases at V and 8 bases at J, with 6 bases between the two ends. CDR3 in DNA: TGTGCCAGCAGTGAATTTCCGGAAAAACTGTTTTTT. This codes for CASSEFPEKLFF.

The rearrangement uses TRBV19 and TRBJ1-5, with D unresolved. The CDR3 loop spans 16 amino acids. Germline V lookup: CDR1 LNHDA, CDR2 SQIVND (reference sequence). V was shortened by 5 bases and J by 1 base, with 15 bases between the two germline ends. CDR3 coding DNA: TGTGCCAGTAGTCCCATGAGTGGGAGGAGCAATCAGCCCCAGCATTTT. Amino acids: CASSPMSGRSNQPQHF.

This chain links TRBV19 with TRBJ1-4; D is ambiguous. The CDR3 has 16 residues. V was clipped by 8 bases and J by 0 bases, with 16 bases between them. Germline assignment: CDR1 LNHDA and CDR2 SQIVND (reference sequence). The CDR3 protein is CASQSRREPTNEKLFF. CDR3 nucleotides: TGTGCCAGTCAGAGTAGAAGGGAGCCAACTAATGAAAAACTGTTTTTT.

The chain combines TRBV28 with TRBJ1-3; 8 positions match TRBD1. V shed 6 bases and J 11 bases; nucleotides not matched to a gene: 6. Germline CDR1 MDHEN, CDR2 SYDVKM. This CDR3 is built from 12 residues. DNA of the CDR3: TGTGCCAGCAGAGGACAGGGTGAGGCCATATATTTT. Protein: CASRGQGEAIYF.

V gene TRBV6-5 combines with J gene TRBJ1-4, with D perhaps matching TRBD1 (6 bases). The germline V and J ends were trimmed by 5 bases and 3 bases, with 10 bases remaining between them. There are 14 residues in the CDR3. Germline lookup yields CDR1 MNHEY and CDR2 SVGAGI. The CDR3 sequence: CASSTGRANEKLFF. As DNA, the CDR3 is TGTGCCAGCAGTACAGGGCGGGCTAATGAAAAACTGTTTTTT.

The J gene is TRBJ2-3, the V gene TRBV5-6; 11 bases match TRBD2. J gave up 0 bases and V 1 base, and 10 bases lay outside the gene matches. The CDR3 runs to 19 residues. Looked up from germline, CDR1 is SGHDT and CDR2 is YYEEEE. The CDR3 nucleotides are TGTGCCAGCAGCTTGCTCCTAGCGGGGGGCTCCATTAGCACAGATACGCAGTATTTT. It yields the protein CASSLLLAGGSISTDTQYF.

This clone appeared a single time. The chain combines TRBV6-2 or TRBV6-3 with TRBJ2-2; 8 bases match TRBD1. Germline values: CDR1 MNHEY, CDR2 SVGEGT. CDR3 length equals 15 residues. Trimming removed 0 bases from V and 3 bases from J; junction bases left unmatched: 0. CDR3 DNA: TGTGCCAGCAGTTACTCGGACAGGGACACCGGGGAGCTGTTTTTT. This codes for CASSYSDRDTGELFF.

This clone was observed a single time. This rearrangement joins TRBV2 to TRBJ1-1, with D possibly TRBD1 on 6 matching bases. Germline-derived CDR1 and CDR2 are SNHLY and FYNNEI. V lost 6 bases and J lost 6, with 14 bases in between. CDR3 size: 13 residues. CDR3 protein: CASSHSDRSEAFF. CDR3 DNA: TGTGCCAGCAGCCACAGCGACAGGTCTGAAGCTTTCTTT.

The chain has TRBV6-5 and TRBJ1-6; 8 bases are a match to TRBD1. Germline V lookup: CDR1 MNHEY, CDR2 SVGAGI. V dropped 6 bases and J dropped 7; count of bases not matched to a gene: 2. This CDR3 is 13 amino acids long. The CDR3 DNA follows: TGTGCCAGCAGCAGGACAGGGAATTCACCCCTCCACTTT. This codes for CASSRTGNSPLHF.

The rearrangement uses TRBV18 and TRBJ2-1, with 8 bases matching TRBD1. The CDR3 loop spans 13 amino acids. CDR1 and CDR2 from the germline V gene are KGHSH and LQKENI. V lost 5 bases, J lost 6 bases, and 3 bases stayed unmatched. CDR3 nucleotide sequence: TGTGCCAGCTCAACCGACAGGGGCAATGAGCAGTTCTTC. This sequence encodes CASSTDRGNEQFF.